The 20 T cell receptor beta chains presented below share a single source sample, sequenced in a study of blood T cells in healthy people across ages. Through a sample-barcoded 5' primer and a J-beta primer mix, a second PCR was run for 7 to 11 cycles. One entry per CDR3 protein results from TCRdb running MiXCR on the 5' RACE reads. Of 2 million or so distinct CDR3 sequences listed, 49% are singletons. The sample taken for sequencing was blood. Source of these receptors: a woman between 40 and 55 years old in good health.

The rearrangement links TRBV3-1 to TRBJ1-1; no clear D. This CDR3 spans 14 amino acids. V lost 3 bases and J 3 bases, leaving 11 bases between the germline ends. Germline CDR1 reads LGHDT; CDR2 reads YNNKEL (reference sequence). CDR3 DNA: TGTGCCAGCAGCCAGCGGGATCAAGACACTGAAGCTTTCTTT. It codes for CASSQRDQDTEAFF.

The chain couples TRBV9 to TRBJ2-5; D may correspond to TRBD1 or TRBD2 (5 bases each). Trimming pared 3 bases from V and 4 bases from J, leaving 13 bases between. The germline gives CDR1 SGDLS, CDR2 YYNGEE. The CDR3 is 14 residues long. The chain's CDR3 is CASSARGAAETQYF. CDR3 nucleotide sequence: TGTGCCAGCAGCGCCCGAGGGGCGGCAGAGACCCAGTACTTC.

This rearrangement joins TRBV7-2 to TRBJ1-4; 7 positions match TRBD1. Germline V lookup: CDR1 SGHTA, CDR2 FQGNSA. Unmatched junction bases numbered 4, after V lost 5 bases and J lost 7 bases. The CDR3 loop spans 13 amino acids. Here the CDR3 reads CASSRGTVEKLFF. CDR3 sequence (DNA): TGTGCCAGCAGCCGAGGGACAGTTGAAAAACTGTTTTTT.

The chain recombines TRBV6-2 or TRBV6-3 with TRBJ2-6; D call uncertain. The V end was cut by 2 bases, the J end by 0 bases, with 5 bases between. The CDR3 sequence is 15 residues long. In germline, CDR1 is MNHEY, CDR2 SVGEGT. This CDR3 reads CASSYGNSGANVLTF. For the CDR3, the DNA is TGTGCCAGCAGTTACGGAAACTCTGGGGCCAACGTCCTGACTTTC.

The J gene is TRBJ1-4, the V gene TRBV6-6; D unclear. Germline lookup yields CDR1 MNHNY and CDR2 SVGAGI (reference sequence). The CDR3 extends over 13 amino acids. The V and J ends lost 0 bases and 7 bases respectively, with 6 bases between them. The CDR3 region has the DNA TGTGCCAGCAGTTACTCGGCCCGTGAAAAACTGTTTTTT. Protein product: CASSYSAREKLFF.

The CDR3 spells CASSGQGAYNEQYF. In DNA form, the CDR3 reads TGTGCCAGCAGTGGACAGGGGGCTTACAATGAGCAGTACTTC. J is TRBJ2-1 and V is TRBV6-1; TRBD1 matches at 10 bases. The last part of the DNA fits TRBJ2-7 better; the J call may be wrong. The germline V gene encodes CDR1 MNHNS and CDR2 SASEGT. The CDR3 sequence is 14 residues long.

This clonotype has just a few counts. The chain recombines TRBV4-3 with TRBJ2-3; D unresolved. The V and J ends lost 0 bases and 0 bases respectively, with 7 bases between them. Germline CDR1 is LGHNA and CDR2 is YSLEER. CDR3 length: 15 amino acids. CDR3 sequence: CASSQEAISTDTQYF. CDR3 coding DNA: TGCGCCAGCAGCCAAGAGGCCATTAGCACAGATACGCAGTATTTT.

This clonotype was found a few times. J is TRBJ2-7 and V is TRBV6-1; 8 bases line up with TRBD1. The CDR3 contains 14 residues. The J segment lost 4 bases and the V segment lost 4 bases, leaving 6 bases of the junction unmatched. CDR1 and CDR2 from the germline V gene are MNHNS and SASEGT. The DNA for the CDR3 is TGTGCCAGCAGTGGCATGGGACAGGTATACGAGCAGTACTTC. Amino acids: CASSGMGQVYEQYF.

The V call is TRBV6-5, the J call TRBJ2-3, with D possibly matching TRBD1 (5 bases). Germline CDR1 reads MNHEY; CDR2 reads SVGAGI. The CDR3 extends over 15 amino acids. The ends were cut back, 0 bases at V and 2 bases at J, with 9 bases in the middle. The CDR3 loop reads CASSYSTVSTDTQYF. The CDR3 bases are TGTGCCAGCAGTTACTCGACAGTTTCCACAGATACGCAGTATTTT.

This chain links TRBV6-2 or TRBV6-3 with TRBJ2-3, with 10 bases that match TRBD2. Germline lookup yields CDR1 MNHEY and CDR2 SVGEGT. With 6 bases clipped from V and 9 bases from J, the junction kept 6 bases outside the gene matches. The CDR3 covers 13 residues. CDR3 in amino acids: CASSIPSGGTQYF. The CDR3, as DNA: TGTGCCAGCAGCATTCCTAGCGGGGGCACGCAGTATTTT.

The chain carries TRBV2 and TRBJ1-5, with TRBD1 as a possible D gene (5 bases). V lost 6 bases to trimming and J lost 5 bases, with 14 bases between them. This CDR3 spans 14 amino acids. From germline, CDR1 is SNHLY and CDR2 FYNNEI. The CDR3: CASRKGLGDQPQHF. DNA of the CDR3: TGTGCCAGCAGGAAAGGGCTGGGGGATCAGCCCCAGCATTTT.

In its sample, this clonotype was seen once. The chain has TRBV6-5 and TRBJ2-1; the match to TRBD1 covers 9 bases. The CDR3 is 12 residues long. The ends lost 5 bases at V and 12 bases at J; junction bases unmatched: 5. Germline values: CDR1 MNHEY, CDR2 SVGAGI. CDR3 region: CASSQGQGRQFF. For the CDR3, the DNA is TGTGCCAGCAGTCAGGGACAGGGACGGCAGTTCTTC.

The chain carries TRBV7-3 and TRBJ1-4; 9 nucleotides match TRBD1. The CDR3 runs to 15 residues. Trimming took 5 bases from V and 8 from J; bases not matched to a gene: 9. Germline values: CDR1 SGHTA, CDR2 FQGTGA. CDR3 in amino acids: CASSPGQGTGEKLFF. The CDR3 nucleotides read TGTGCCAGCAGCCCGGGACAGGGAACGGGAGAAAAACTGTTTTTT.

The chain joins TRBV7-9 to TRBJ2-2; 7 bases agree with TRBD1. Per the germline V gene, CDR1 is SEHNR and CDR2 is FQNEAQ (reference sequence). J was trimmed by 6 bases and V by 6 bases; bases with no gene match: 10. The CDR3 length is 15 residues. The CDR3 nucleotides are TGTGCCAGCAGTTCTAGGGACAGCGTACCCGGGGAGCTGTTTTTT. It translates to CASSSRDSVPGELFF.

The V gene is TRBV12-3 or TRBV12-4, the J gene TRBJ1-2; no clear D gene. The ends were cut back, 5 bases at V and 3 bases at J, with 16 bases in the middle. The CDR3 spans 15 residues. The CDR3 loop reads CASSPSERAYYGYTF. In nucleotides, the CDR3 is TGTGCCAGCAGTCCCTCGGAACGAGCATACTATGGCTACACCTTC.

The chain is built from TRBV12-3 or TRBV12-4 and TRBJ2-7, with 13 bases that match TRBD2. The DNA end is a closer match to TRBJ2-5, so the J assignment may be wrong. CDR3 length: 17 amino acids. The DNA of the CDR3 is TGTGCCAGCAGTTTGGGGACTAGCGGGGTCGCGGGAGAGACCCAGTACTTC. It codes for CASSLGTSGVAGETQYF.

This clonotype was seen a few times. The gene calls are TRBV10-2 and TRBJ2-1; D is perhaps TRBD1 (5 bases). Looked up from germline, CDR1 is WSHSY and CDR2 is SAAADI. Between the trimmed V and J ends, which lost 5 bases and 3 bases, there was a span of 20 bases. This CDR3 region has 17 residues. The CDR3 loop reads CASSTTLGQGVYNEQFF. CDR3 DNA sequence: TGCGCCAGCAGTACAACCCTAGGGCAGGGCGTCTACAATGAGCAGTTCTTC.

Here the CDR3 DNA reads TGTGCCAGCAGCTTTAGCGCCCCAGCTAACTATGGCTACACCTTC. Protein sequence: CASSFSAPANYGYTF. The chain employs TRBV5-6 and TRBJ1-2; D ambiguous. This CDR3 region has 15 residues. CDR1 SGHDT and CDR2 YYEEEE come from the germline V gene. Between the trimmed V and J ends, which lost 2 bases and 0 bases, there was a span of 11 bases.

The V call is TRBV7-2, the J call TRBJ2-7, with 11 bases aligning to TRBD2. The CDR3 length is 19 residues. The ends lost 1 base at V and 7 bases at J; junction bases unmatched: 18. Germline V gene sequence: CDR1 SGHTA, CDR2 FQGNSA. The DNA of the CDR3 is TGTGCCAGCAGCTTAGTCGCTAGCGGGGGGTTCGCGAATAACAATGAGCAGTACTTC. This encodes CASSLVASGGFANNNEQYF.

CDR3 DNA sequence: TGTGCCACCAGTGGGAGCGGGAGCACAGATACGCAGTATTTT. It specifies CATSGSGSTDTQYF. V usage is TRBV24-1 and J usage is TRBJ2-3, with TRBD2 as a possible D gene (6 bases). V was shortened by 5 bases and J by 0 bases, with 8 bases between the two germline ends. Per germline, CDR1 KGHDR and CDR2 SFDVKD. This CDR3 has 14 residues.